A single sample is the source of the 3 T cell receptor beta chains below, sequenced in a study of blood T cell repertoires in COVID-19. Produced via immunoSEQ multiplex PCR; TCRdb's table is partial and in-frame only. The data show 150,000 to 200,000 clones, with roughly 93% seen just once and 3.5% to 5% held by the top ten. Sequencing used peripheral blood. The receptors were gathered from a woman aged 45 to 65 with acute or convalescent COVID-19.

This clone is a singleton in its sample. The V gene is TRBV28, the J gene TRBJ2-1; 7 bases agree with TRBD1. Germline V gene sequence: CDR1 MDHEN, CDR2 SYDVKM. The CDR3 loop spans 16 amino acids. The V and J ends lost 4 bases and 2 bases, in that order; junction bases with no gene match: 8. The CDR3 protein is CASSSLGGSTYNEQFF. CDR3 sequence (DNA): TGTGCCAGCAGTTCTCTAGGGGGCTCTACCTACAATGAGCAGTTCTTC.

The CDR3 loop is CASSEGRGTGELFF. The DNA of the CDR3 is TGTGCCAGCAGTGAAGGGAGGGGCACCGGGGAGCTGTTTTTT. The chain couples TRBV2 to TRBJ2-2; TRBD2 might be the D (6 bases). Germline loops: CDR1 SNHLY, CDR2 FYNNEI. The CDR3 covers 14 residues. V dropped 1 base and J dropped 4 bases, with 7 bases sitting between them.

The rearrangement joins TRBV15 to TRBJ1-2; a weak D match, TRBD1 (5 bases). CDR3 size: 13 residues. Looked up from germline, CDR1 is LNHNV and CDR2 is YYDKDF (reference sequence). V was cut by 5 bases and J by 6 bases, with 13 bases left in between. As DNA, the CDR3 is TGTGCCACCAGCGCCCAGGGTAGGCATGGCTACACCTTC. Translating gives CATSAQGRHGYTF.